Listed below are T cell receptor beta chains from one sample, sequenced in a study of blood T cells in healthy people across ages. TCRdb fed the 5' RACE reads into MiXCR, producing one record per CDR3 protein. The sample shows hundreds of thousands of distinct CDR3 sequences, roughly 30% of them seen only once. Sequenced sample: blood. Receptor source: a woman aged 80 or over in good health. CDR3s include the opening cysteine and the closing phenylalanine or tryptophan. Fields, in order: clone size, J gene, V gene, D gene, CDR3 protein, CDR3 DNA. D genes are given only for firm matches. Where a row states a size, it is once, few, many or the class of an expanded clone; other rows omit it.

-	TRBJ2-7	TRBV7-2	TRBD1	CASRVPGQGNEQYF	TGTGCCAGCAGAGTACCGGGACAGGGGAACGAGCAGTACTTC
-	TRBJ2-3	TRBV15	TRBD2	CVTSRGPTSGSYTDTQYF	TGTGTCACCAGCAGAGGCCCCACTAGCGGATCGTACACAGATACGCAGTATTTT
many	TRBJ2-3	TRBV4-3	-	CASSQQGGRTDTQYF	TGCGCCAGCAGCCAACAAGGGGGACGCACAGATACGCAGTATTTT
many	TRBJ2-3	TRBV7-2	TRBD1	CASSRQGVDTQYF	TGTGCCAGCAGTCGACAGGGGGTCGATACGCAGTATTTT
few	TRBJ1-1	TRBV7-9	-	CASSFKTSTGEAFF	TGTGCCAGCAGCTTTAAGACGAGCACCGGGGAAGCTTTCTTT
many	TRBJ2-7	TRBV27	-	CASSLRAGVYEQYF	TGTGCCAGCAGTTTGAGGGCAGGAGTCTACGAGCAGTACTTC
many	TRBJ2-7	TRBV10-3	-	CAISDAYEQYF	TGTGCCATCAGTGATGCCTACGAGCAGTACTTC
many	TRBJ2-1	TRBV7-7	TRBD2	CASSPRSSGGHNEQFF	TGTGCTAGCAGCCCTCGTTCGAGCGGGGGCCACAATGAGCAGTTCTTC
-	TRBJ1-1	TRBV16	-	CASDPQGNTEAFF	TGTGCCAGCGATCCCCAGGGGAACACTGAAGCTTTCTTT
-	TRBJ2-4	TRBV7-2	-	CASSPNGGVLAKNIQYF	TGTGCCAGCAGTCCCAATGGCGGGGTGTTGGCCAAAAACATTCAGTACTTC
-	TRBJ2-3	TRBV12-3/TRBV12-4	TRBD2	CASSLRAGGLWDTQYF	TGTGCCAGCAGTTTAAGAGCGGGGGGGCTATGGGATACGCAGTATTTT
many	TRBJ2-1	TRBV10-3	TRBD1	CATSWTGLSDEQFF	TGTGCCACCTCTTGGACAGGGCTATCCGATGAGCAGTTCTTC
few	TRBJ1-2	TRBV7-9	-	CASSQSSGSGYTF	TGTGCCAGCAGCCAGAGCTCAGGGTCGGGCTACACCTTC
once	TRBJ2-1	TRBV27	-	CASSLGPQGLQFF	TGTGCCAGCAGTTTAGGACCTCAAGGGTTACAGTTCTTC
-	TRBJ2-1	TRBV28	TRBD1	CASSFRTGGYNEQFF	TGTGCCAGCAGTTTCCGGACAGGGGGGTACAATGAGCAGTTCTTC
-	TRBJ2-3	TRBV20-1	-	CSATIDTQYF	TGCAGTGCTACAATAGATACGCAGTATTTT
-	TRBJ1-1	TRBV28	-	CASSLGGTPEAFF	TGTGCCAGCAGTTTAGGAGGAACACCCGAAGCTTTCTTT
-	TRBJ1-5	TRBV5-6	-	CASSFRGVGNQPQHF	TGTGCCAGCAGCTTTCGTGGGGTTGGCAATCAGCCCCAGCATTTT
many	TRBJ2-5	TRBV6-6	-	CASSRDTGSRSQETQYF	TGTGCCAGCAGCCGAGACACAGGGTCGAGGTCCCAAGAGACCCAGTACTTC
many	TRBJ2-7	TRBV28	-	CASSLGAAGPYEQYF	TGTGCCAGCAGTTTAGGGGCCGCCGGCCCCTACGAGCAGTACTTC
few	TRBJ2-3	TRBV11-2	TRBD2	CASSSRGGVRGDTQYF	TGTGCCAGCAGCTCCCGGGGGGGGGTTCGTGGAGATACGCAGTATTTT
many	TRBJ2-7	TRBV4-3	-	CASSQDDRGDYEQYF	TGCGCCAGCAGCCAAGACGACCGGGGCGACTACGAGCAGTACTTC
many	TRBJ1-2	TRBV5-1	-	CASSAGGGSGYTF	TGCGCCAGCAGTGCGGGGGGCGGCAGTGGCTACACCTTC
-	TRBJ1-1	TRBV28	-	CASSVPANTEAFF	TGTGCCAGCAGTGTTCCGGCGAACACTGAAGCTTTCTTT
few	TRBJ2-3	TRBV5-1	-	CAGSLALDTDTQYF	TGCGCCGGCAGCTTGGCTCTAGACACAGATACGCAGTATTTT
-	TRBJ1-5	TRBV7-8	-	CASSASRGNQPQHF	TGTGCCAGCAGCGCTAGCAGGGGCAATCAGCCCCAGCATTTT
-	TRBJ2-7	TRBV20-1	TRBD2	CSAATGGPANHEQYF	TGCAGTGCTGCAACGGGGGGGCCTGCCAATCATGAGCAGTACTTC
-	TRBJ2-2	TRBV18	-	CASSPPSRSDTGELFF	TGTGCCAGCTCACCACCGAGCCGTTCTGACACCGGGGAGCTGTTTTTT
many	TRBJ2-7	TRBV20-1	-	CSARDSTGRAGEQYF	TGCAGTGCTAGAGATTCGACAGGACGGGCGGGAGAGCAGTACTTC
-	TRBJ2-5	TRBV5-4	TRBD2	CASSLPQRGQETQYF	TGTGCCAGCAGCTTGCCGCAGCGGGGGCAAGAGACCCAGTACTTC
few	TRBJ2-2	TRBV6-2/TRBV6-3	-	CASSLMTGLRNTGELFF	TGTGCCAGCAGCCTAATGACCGGACTCAGGAACACCGGGGAGCTGTTTTTT
-	TRBJ1-5	TRBV25-1	-	CASSGGGIGLGQPQHF	TGTGCCAGCAGTGGTGGGGGCATTGGGTTAGGTCAGCCCCAGCATTTT
many	TRBJ2-1	TRBV11-1	-	CASSIKTAAAYNEQFF	TGTGCCAGCAGCATAAAGACCGCCGCGGCGTACAATGAGCAGTTCTTC
many	TRBJ2-1	TRBV5-1	TRBD2	CASSRSGANSYNEQFF	TGCGCCAGCAGCCGTAGCGGGGCGAACTCCTACAATGAGCAGTTCTTC
many	TRBJ2-7	TRBV2	TRBD1	CASSSGTGALEQYF	TGTGCCAGCAGTTCCGGGACAGGGGCTCTCGAGCAGTACTTC
many	TRBJ2-5	TRBV20-1	TRBD2	CSVASGGGETQYF	TGCAGTGTGGCTAGCGGGGGGGGAGAGACCCAGTACTTC
-	TRBJ2-5	TRBV5-1	-	CASSLDVERTQYF	TGCGCCAGCAGCTTGGATGTAGAGCGGACCCAGTACTTC
-	TRBJ1-1	TRBV30	TRBD1	CAWSDPGQGANTEAFF	TGTGCCTGGAGTGACCCGGGACAGGGGGCGAACACTGAAGCTTTCTTT
many	TRBJ2-5	TRBV12-3/TRBV12-4	-	CASTPPGLRETQYF	TGTGCCAGCACCCCCCCCGGGTTGCGGGAGACCCAGTACTTC
many	TRBJ2-4	TRBV7-9	TRBD2	CATRRGVDIQYF	TGTGCCACCCGGCGGGGGGTGGACATTCAGTACTTC
-	TRBJ2-5	TRBV6-1	-	CASSEWGQLQETQYF	TGTGCCAGCAGTGAATGGGGGCAGCTCCAAGAGACCCAGTACTTC
many	TRBJ2-1	TRBV7-3	TRBD1	CASSTPSGTGLGGEQFF	TGTGCCAGCAGCACCCCCTCCGGGACAGGGTTAGGGGGTGAGCAGTTCTTC
-	TRBJ1-4	TRBV2	-	CASSEYWPGEKLFF	TGTGCCAGCAGTGAATATTGGCCAGGTGAAAAACTGTTTTTT
few	TRBJ2-4	TRBV27	-	CTSSPQTGAGNIQYF	TGCACCAGCAGTCCCCAGACGGGAGCGGGTAACATTCAGTACTTC
many	TRBJ2-7	TRBV7-8	-	CASSLDGGAYEQYF	TGTGCCAGCAGCTTAGACGGCGGGGCCTACGAGCAGTACTTC
-	TRBJ1-1	TRBV5-1	TRBD1	CASTWTGGGTEAFF	TGCGCCAGCACCTGGACAGGGGGCGGTACTGAAGCTTTCTTT
once	TRBJ2-6	TRBV7-2	TRBD1	CASSPSDRGTGANVLTF	TGTGCCAGCTCACCATCCGACAGGGGTACTGGGGCCAACGTCCTGACTTTC
many	TRBJ1-5	TRBV20-1	-	CSALSRVAGRNQPQHF	TGCAGTGCTCTCAGCCGGGTAGCGGGTCGGAATCAGCCCCAGCATTTT
many	TRBJ2-5	TRBV2	-	CASSLTSGRQETQYF	TGTGCCAGCAGCCTCACATCGGGGCGCCAAGAGACCCAGTACTTC
many	TRBJ1-1	TRBV6-1	-	CASSSLRNTEAFF	TGTGCCAGCAGTAGTCTGAGGAACACTGAAGCTTTCTTT
many	TRBJ2-1	TRBV11-1	-	CASSLAQGTLGNEQFF	TGTGCCAGCAGCTTAGCGCAGGGGACACTAGGGAATGAGCAGTTCTTC
once	TRBJ2-1	TRBV7-2	-	CASSLDQNRNEQFF	TGTGCCAGCAGCTTGGACCAAAACAGGAATGAGCAGTTCTTC
-	TRBJ2-7	TRBV28	TRBD2	CASSSMTSGAQDEQYF	TGTGCCAGCAGTTCGATGACTAGCGGAGCCCAGGACGAGCAGTACTTC
-	TRBJ2-1	TRBV19	-	CASRVRGSLDEQFF	TGTGCCAGTAGAGTAAGGGGGTCTCTCGATGAGCAGTTCTTC
once	TRBJ2-2	TRBV10-3	TRBD1	CAIKPGQGLAGELFF	TGTGCCATAAAACCGGGACAGGGGTTAGCCGGGGAGCTGTTTTTT